What follows are 28 T cell receptor beta chains derived from one specimen sequenced in a study of blood T cell repertoires in COVID-19. Profiled with immunoSEQ multiplex PCR; TCRdb holds only in-frame clones, not every one. The data show approximately 240,000 clones, 84% seen once. Sample: peripheral blood. The receptors shown here come from a woman aged 25 to 45 who had recovered from COVID-19.

The V call is TRBV7-6, the J call TRBJ2-2; D is possibly TRBD2 (6 bases). This CDR3 spans 15 amino acids. Trimming shortened V by 1 base and J by 4 bases, and 10 bases separated the two germline ends. Germline CDR1 and CDR2: SGHVS and FNYEAQ. In DNA, the CDR3 is TGTGCCAGCAGCTTAGTCCGGGGGTCCACCGGGGAGCTGTTTTTT. Translation gives CASSLVRGSTGELFF.

This sequence joins TRBV30 and TRBJ1-4; a weak D match, TRBD1 (5 bases). V lost 4 bases and J 4 bases, leaving 10 bases between the germline ends. Germline V CDR1 and CDR2: GTSNPN, SVGIG (reference sequence). The CDR3 is made up of 13 amino acids. The CDR3 region is CAWTFRVNEKLFF. As DNA, the CDR3 is TGTGCCTGGACCTTCAGGGTTAATGAAAAACTGTTTTTT.

The rearrangement uses TRBV5-1 and TRBJ1-3; no clear D. Germline V lookup: CDR1 SGHRS, CDR2 YFSETQ. Deletions cut 4 bases from V and 2 bases from J, with 10 bases between. The CDR3 consists of 14 residues. CDR3 nucleotides: TGCGCCAGCAGCATCGGGAGTACTGGAAACACCATATATTTT. It encodes CASSIGSTGNTIYF.

The V gene is TRBV6-5, the J gene TRBJ2-7; D is possibly TRBD1 (6 bases). The length of the CDR3 is 13 residues. Trimming took off 6 bases at V and 10 bases at J, with 19 bases between the two ends. CDR1 and CDR2 from the germline V gene are MNHEY and SVGAGI. Written as DNA, the CDR3 is TGTGCCAGCAGGAGTACAGGGACGGCGCAACAGTACTTC. Translation: CASRSTGTAQQYF.

The chain uses TRBV7-2 and TRBJ2-2; 9 bases agree with TRBD2. There are 15 residues in the CDR3. Germline V CDR1 and CDR2: SGHTA, FQGNSA. Germline trimming cut 8 bases from V and 2 bases from J; bases unmatched to any gene: 6. The chain's CDR3 is CASGLLAGNTGELFF. For the CDR3, the DNA is TGTGCCAGCGGTCTTCTAGCGGGAAACACCGGGGAGCTGTTTTTT.

This clone was counted a few times. The chain links TRBV7-8 to TRBJ2-2, with D perhaps TRBD2 (6 bases). This CDR3 spans 14 amino acids. CDR1 and CDR2 from the germline V gene are SGHVS and FQNEAQ. V was shortened by 5 bases and J by 11 bases, with 18 bases between the two germline ends. CDR3 region: CASSGGLGTIELFF. The CDR3, as DNA: TGTGCCAGCAGCGGGGGACTGGGAACTATCGAGCTGTTTTTT.

This chain connects TRBV9 to TRBJ1-2; D perhaps matches TRBD1 (5 bases). V was trimmed by 1 base and J by 9 bases, leaving 10 bases between them. The length of the CDR3 is 12 residues. Per the germline V gene, CDR1 is SGDLS and CDR2 is YYNGEE. CDR3 sequence (DNA): TGTGCCAGCAGCGTAAGTGGGGGGAGCTACACCTTC. It encodes CASSVSGGSYTF.

This chain joins TRBV11-2 and TRBJ1-5, with 7 nucleotides matching TRBD1. Per the germline V gene, CDR1 is SGHAT and CDR2 is FQNNGV. There are 15 residues in the CDR3. The V segment lost 0 bases and the J segment 5 bases; nucleotides outside the gene matches: 4. The CDR3 nucleotides are TGTGCCAGCAGCTTAGATGGACAGGTTGATCAGCCCCAGCATTTT. Its protein is CASSLDGQVDQPQHF.

This clone has just a few counts. The chain joins TRBV19 to TRBJ1-1, with a possible D match to TRBD1 (5 bases). This CDR3 comprises 13 residues. The germline V gene encodes CDR1 LNHDA and CDR2 SQIVND (reference sequence). The ends were cut back, 5 bases at V and 4 bases at J, with 11 bases in the middle. CDR3 sequence: CASSPVGGTEAFF. CDR3 DNA: TGTGCCAGTAGTCCGGTCGGGGGCACTGAAGCTTTCTTT.

CDR3 loop: CASRPPGGRGTDTQYF. CDR3 nucleotide sequence: TGTGCCAGCAGGCCTCCTGGCGGGAGGGGCACAGATACGCAGTATTTT. J is TRBJ2-3 and V is TRBV28; 9 positions match TRBD2. CDR1 and CDR2 (germline): MDHEN, SYDVKM. With 6 bases clipped from V and 1 base from J, the junction kept 8 bases outside the gene matches. The CDR3 extends over 16 amino acids.

V usage is TRBV6-5 and J usage is TRBJ2-1; D unclear. The CDR3 is 14 amino acids. V dropped 0 bases and J dropped 4 bases, with 7 bases sitting between them. CDR1 and CDR2 (germline): MNHEY, SVGAGI. The CDR3 bases are TGTGCCAGCAGTTACTCGCCTAGTTACAATGAGCAGTTCTTC. Amino acid sequence: CASSYSPSYNEQFF.

V usage is TRBV30 and J usage is TRBJ2-3; 9 positions match TRBD2. The CDR3 consists of 14 residues. Unmatched junction bases numbered 15, after V lost 4 bases and J lost 13 bases. Germline-derived CDR1 and CDR2 are GTSNPN and SVGIG (reference sequence). The CDR3 region is CAWTEPDSGRGEYF. The CDR3 DNA reads TGTGCCTGGACGGAGCCGGATAGCGGGAGAGGGGAGTATTTT.

In DNA form, the CDR3 reads TGTGCCAGTAGTCTCGGGACAGCCTACGAGCAGTACTTC. Translating it yields CASSLGTAYEQYF. The J gene is TRBJ2-7, the V gene TRBV19; 7 bases align to TRBD1. Germline V gene lookup returns CDR1 LNHDA and CDR2 SQIVND (reference sequence). V lost 5 bases to trimming and J lost 2 bases; unmatched junction nucleotides: 3. The CDR3 length is 13 residues. Full variable domain (rest looked up from reference TRBV19 and TRBJ2-7): DGGITQSPKYLFRKEGQNVTLSCEQNLNHDAMYWYRQDPGQGLRLIYYSQIVNDFQKGDIAEGYSVSREKKESFPLTVTSAQKNPTAFYLCASSLGTAYEQYFGPGTRLTVT.

This chain connects TRBV7-2 to TRBJ2-1; 10 nucleotides line up with TRBD2. J gave up 4 bases and V 5 bases, and 5 bases lay outside the gene matches. The CDR3 runs to 15 residues. Germline CDR1 reads SGHTA; CDR2 reads FQGNSA. In DNA form, the CDR3 reads TGTGCCAGCAGCCGGTGGACTAGCGGTTACAATGAGCAGTTCTTC. Its protein is CASSRWTSGYNEQFF.

The chain joins TRBV3-1 (or the pseudogene TRBV3-2) to TRBJ2-7, with 7 bases lining up with TRBD2. Trimming took 7 bases from V and 0 from J; bases not matched to a gene: 9. The CDR3 is made up of 15 amino acids. CDR1 and CDR2 from the germline V gene are LGHDT and YNNKEL (reference sequence). The CDR3 reads CASTPGAGPSYEQYF. CDR3 DNA: TGTGCCAGCACGCCGGGAGCGGGGCCCTCCTACGAGCAGTACTTC.

In this sample, this clone turned up a few times. This chain joins TRBV2 and TRBJ2-7; no clear D gene. This CDR3 has 14 residues. Germline CDR1 SNHLY, CDR2 FYNNEI. Trimming cost V 5 bases and J 5 bases, with 16 bases left between them. CDR3 sequence: CASSLTDLIHEQYF. CDR3 DNA: TGTGCCAGCAGTCTCACAGACCTGATCCACGAGCAGTACTTC.

V usage is TRBV7-9 and J usage is TRBJ1-6, with TRBD1 identical over 7 bases. V dropped 1 base and J dropped 6; count of bases not matched to a gene: 0. From germline, CDR1 is SEHNR and CDR2 FQNEAQ (reference sequence). The CDR3 runs to 14 residues. CDR3 protein: CASSLDRGNSPLHF. CDR3 nucleotide sequence: TGTGCCAGCAGCTTAGACAGGGGTAATTCACCCCTCCACTTT.

This clone was detected only once. V is TRBV27 and J is TRBJ2-7; possibly TRBD2 for D (6 bases). The V gene's germline CDR1 is MNHEY and CDR2 SMNVEV (reference sequence). V gave up 6 bases and J gave up 1 base, with 13 bases separating them. The CDR3 has 14 amino acids. The CDR3 DNA reads as TGTGCCAGCAGCCCCGCGGGGCGTTCCTACGAGCAGTACTTC. It codes for CASSPAGRSYEQYF.

The V gene is TRBV24-1, the J gene TRBJ1-2, with 9 bases lining up with TRBD1. J lost 6 bases, V lost 5 bases, and 6 bases had no gene match. The CDR3 sequence is 14 residues long. CDR1 KGHDR and CDR2 SFDVKD come from the germline V gene. CDR3 nucleotides: TGTGCCACCAGTGCCCCGGGACAGGGAGATGGCTACACCTTC. Amino acid sequence: CATSAPGQGDGYTF.

This clone is a singleton in its sample. The chain uses TRBV28 and TRBJ2-7; 7 bases match TRBD1. Losses at the gene ends were 5 bases for V and 0 bases for J; bases not matched to a gene: 7. The V gene's germline CDR1 is MDHEN and CDR2 SYDVKM. The CDR3 is 15 amino acids. The CDR3 DNA reads TGTGCCAGCAGTCCGACGGGGACAGTCTCCTACGAGCAGTACTTC. The encoded protein is CASSPTGTVSYEQYF. The whole variable domain, remainder taken from reference TRBV28 and TRBJ2-7, is DVKVTQSSRYLVKRTGEKVFLECVQDMDHENMFWYRQDPGLGLRLIYFSYDVKMKEKGDIPEGYSVSREKKERFSLILESASTNQTSMYLCASSPTGTVSYEQYFGPGTRLTVT.

The gene calls are TRBV28 and TRBJ1-1, with a possible D match to TRBD1 (6 bases). V was trimmed by 10 bases and J by 1 base, leaving 19 bases between them. The CDR3 runs 15 residues. Germline loops: CDR1 MDHEN, CDR2 SYDVKM. The CDR3 DNA sequence: TGTGCCACGGACAGCGGTCGAGTGACGAACACTGAAGCTTTCTTT. Its protein product is CATDSGRVTNTEAFF.

About this clone itself: The sample carries other DNA sequences with the same CDR3. This CDR3 reads CASSLGTSGSYEQYF. In DNA form, the CDR3 reads TGTGCCAGCAGCCTCGGGACTAGCGGGTCCTACGAGCAGTACTTC. The chain uses TRBV5-5 and TRBJ2-7; 12 bases align to TRBD2. The CDR3 is made up of 15 amino acids. V gave up 4 bases and J gave up 1 base; unmatched junction bases: 3. Germline V gene lookup returns CDR1 SGHKS and CDR2 YYEKEE (reference sequence).

The rearrangement joins TRBV6-5 to TRBJ2-7, with D perhaps TRBD1 (6 bases). Germline CDR1 MNHEY, CDR2 SVGAGI. The V gene lost 1 base and the J gene lost 0 bases, with 7 bases spanning the gap. This CDR3 region has 14 residues. The CDR3 bases are TGTGCCAGCAGTTACTTGGACAGCTCCTACGAGCAGTACTTC. Translation gives CASSYLDSSYEQYF.

The rearrangement uses TRBV18 and TRBJ2-7, with 10 positions matching TRBD1. After removal of 3 bases from V and 3 bases from J, the junction contained 11 bases not matched to a gene. This CDR3 region has 17 residues. CDR1 and CDR2 from the germline V gene are KGHSH and LQKENI. The CDR3: CASSPAGQGVTIYEQYF. The CDR3 DNA reads as TGTGCCAGCTCACCGGCTGGACAGGGGGTGACTATCTACGAGCAGTACTTC.

The table lists this clone with a count of one. The rearrangement uses TRBV5-1 and TRBJ2-1, with D perhaps TRBD1 (5 bases). This CDR3 region has 14 residues. The V gene's germline CDR1 is SGHRS and CDR2 YFSETQ. V lost 0 bases to trimming and J lost 7 bases, with 11 bases between them. The CDR3 here is CASSLEQGRNEQFF. CDR3 sequence (DNA): TGCGCCAGCAGCTTGGAGCAGGGTCGGAATGAGCAGTTCTTC. Full variable domain (rest looked up from reference TRBV5-1 and TRBJ2-1): KAGVTQTPRYLIKTRGQQVTLSCSPISGHRSVSWYQQTPGQGLQFLFEYFSETQRNKGNFPGRFSGRQFSNSRSEMNVSTLELGDSALYLCASSLEQGRNEQFFGPGTRLTVL.

To note about this clone: Other DNA sequences in this specimen translate into the identical CDR3. The chain couples TRBV6-5 to TRBJ1-1; TRBD1 is a possible D gene (5 bases). Trimming took off 6 bases at V and 4 bases at J, with 9 bases between the two ends. This CDR3 is 12 amino acids long. The germline V gene encodes CDR1 MNHEY and CDR2 SVGAGI. DNA of the CDR3: TGTGCCAGCAGCAGGGAGGGCACTGAAGCTTTCTTT. Protein: CASSREGTEAFF.

The rearrangement joins TRBV11-2 to TRBJ2-3, with D hard to call. The CDR3 runs to 15 residues. V lost 4 bases, J lost 0 bases, and 11 bases lay in between. CDR1 is SGHAT, CDR2 FQNNGV, per germline. CDR3 region: CASSSPKTSTDTQYF. In DNA, the CDR3 is TGTGCCAGCAGCTCACCCAAAACTAGCACAGATACGCAGTATTTT.

The chain recombines TRBV11-3 with TRBJ2-3; unclear D gene. Germline values: CDR1 SGHNT, CDR2 YENEEA. Trimming shortened V by 1 base and J by 4 bases, and 6 bases separated the two germline ends. The length of the CDR3 is 13 residues. The CDR3 loop reads CASSLVSADTQYF. The CDR3 DNA is TGTGCCAGCAGCTTAGTTTCCGCAGATACGCAGTATTTT.